This TCR beta chain was retrieved from a study of blood T cells in healthy people across ages. The study's findings and limits: Using unsorted PBMCs precluded a conclusive naive versus antigen-experienced comparison.

In the case of this clonotype: What it binds is not known.

Each donor had roughly 10 milliliters of peripheral blood drawn. Samples each had at least 5.5 micrograms of total RNA extracted. Primed by a sample-barcoded 5' primer and a J-beta primer mix, a second PCR proceeded for 7 to 11 cycles. TCRdb reprocessed the 5' RACE reads with MiXCR, giving one entry per CDR3 protein. The data show about 1.4 million distinct CDR3 sequences, with 59% seen just once and 5% to 7% held by the top ten. Input material: blood. This sequence originates from a young man in good health.

The CDR3 coding sequence is TGCAGCGTTGCCCCCGGGTCCCAAGAGACCCAGTACTTC. It encodes CSVAPGSQETQYF. This rearrangement joins TRBV29-1 to TRBJ2-5, with D unresolved. Germline V gene lookup returns CDR1 SQVTM and CDR2 ANQGSEA. V lost 4 bases and J 1 base, leaving 10 bases between the germline ends. The CDR3 is made up of 13 amino acids.